The 9 T cell receptor beta chains below all came from one sample that was sequenced in a study of cytomegalovirus exposure and HLA in healthy donors. Repertoires were generated with immunoSEQ multiplex PCR, while TCRdb's copy carries only in-frame clones and drops some. The sample holds around 180,000 clones; roughly 88% are singletons and the top ten take more than 1.1%. The sample was PBMCs. The source of these receptors is a woman aged 18 to 35 in good health and CMV-seronegative.

The rearrangement links TRBV29-1 to TRBJ2-1; D unresolved. Germline V gene sequence: CDR1 SQVTM, CDR2 ANQGSEA. CDR3 length: 11 residues. V was pared by 4 bases and J by 8 bases, with 9 bases between. The chain's CDR3 is CSVGGRDEQFF. DNA of the CDR3: TGCAGCGTTGGAGGCCGCGATGAGCAGTTCTTC.

The J gene is TRBJ2-7, the V gene TRBV10-1; TRBD1 is a possible D gene (6 bases). With 3 bases removed from V and 4 bases from J, the gap between germline ends came to 16 bases. Per germline, CDR1 WNHNN and CDR2 SYGVQD (reference sequence). The CDR3 runs to 15 residues. CDR3 sequence reads: CASSETGTRTYEQYF. The CDR3 coding sequence is TGCGCCAGCAGTGAAACCGGGACAAGGACTTACGAGCAGTACTTC.

This CDR3 reads CASSDRGLYEQYF. CDR3 DNA sequence: TGTGCCAGCAGTGACAGGGGGCTGTACGAGCAGTACTTC. The chain uses TRBV2 and TRBJ2-7; 8 bases map to TRBD1. V was pared by 3 bases and J by 4 bases, with 2 bases of the junction left unmatched. CDR1 and CDR2 (germline): SNHLY, FYNNEI. The length of the CDR3 is 13 residues. The full variable domain, its missing parts supplied by reference TRBV2 and TRBJ2-7, is EPEVTQTPSHQVTQMGQEVILRCVPISNHLYFYWYRQILGQKVEFLVSFYNNEISEKSEIFDDQFSVERPDGSNFTLKIRSTKLEDSAMYFCASSDRGLYEQYFGPGTRLTVT.

CDR3 coding DNA: TGTGCCAGCAGCTTGACAGGAGATGGCTACACCTTC. It specifies CASSLTGDGYTF. This sequence joins TRBV6-1 and TRBJ1-2; D may be TRBD1 (6 bases). Trimming removed 6 bases from V and 6 bases from J, with 11 bases in between. The germline gives CDR1 MNHNS, CDR2 SASEGT. CDR3 length: 12 amino acids.

This rearrangement joins TRBV2 to TRBJ1-1; 8 nucleotides line up with TRBD1. The CDR3 spans 14 residues. In germline, CDR1 is SNHLY, CDR2 FYNNEI. J gave up 7 bases and V 5 bases, and 9 bases lay outside the gene matches. The CDR3 spells CASSIASDRGEAFF. The DNA of the CDR3 is TGTGCCAGCAGTATAGCATCAGACAGGGGTGAAGCTTTCTTT.

This CDR3 reads CASRLADRSIYEQYF. The CDR3 nucleotides read TGCGCCAGCAGGCTAGCGGATAGATCGATCTACGAGCAGTACTTC. The chain uses TRBV4-1 and TRBJ2-7; 7 bases align to TRBD2. CDR3 length: 15 amino acids. Germline assignment: CDR1 MGHRA and CDR2 YSYEKL. The trim removed 6 bases at V and 3 bases at J, leaving 11 bases unmatched.

The rearrangement uses TRBV10-1 and TRBJ2-2; a possible D gene is TRBD1 (5 bases). The germline V gene has CDR1 WNHNN and CDR2 SYGVQD (reference sequence). V was cut by 0 bases and J by 4 bases, with 12 bases left in between. This CDR3 contains 16 residues. Here the CDR3 DNA reads TGCGCCAGCAGTGAGTCGTTGGGGCAGGGCACCGGGGAGCTGTTTTTT. Residues: CASSESLGQGTGELFF.

Worth noting for this clone: Distinct nucleotide sequences in the sample also encode this CDR3. This chain links TRBV5-1 with TRBJ1-2, with D perhaps matching TRBD1 (6 bases). V was cut by 4 bases and J by 2 bases, with 6 bases left in between. This CDR3 contains 12 residues. The germline V gene encodes CDR1 SGHRS and CDR2 YFSETQ. The CDR3 DNA reads as TGCGCCAGCAGCGGACAGAACTATGGCTACACCTTC. Protein product: CASSGQNYGYTF.

The chain is built from TRBV5-1 and TRBJ1-1; 9 nucleotides align to TRBD1. V shed 4 bases, J shed 5 bases, and the junction held 12 bases outside the gene matches. This CDR3 spans 16 amino acids. In germline, CDR1 is SGHRS, CDR2 YFSETQ. The CDR3 protein is CASSPLRTGVMTEAFF. The CDR3 DNA follows: TGCGCCAGCAGCCCACTGAGGACAGGGGTAATGACTGAAGCTTTCTTT. The variable domain in full, with the rest retrieved from reference TRBV5-1 and TRBJ1-1, is KAGVTQTPRYLIKTRGQQVTLSCSPISGHRSVSWYQQTPGQGLQFLFEYFSETQRNKGNFPGRFSGRQFSNSRSEMNVSTLELGDSALYLCASSPLRTGVMTEAFFGQGTRLTVV.